Listed here are 27 T cell receptor beta chains from one sample, sequenced in a study of blood T cell repertoires in COVID-19. Clones were read by immunoSEQ multiplex PCR, and TCRdb kept only the in-frame ones, dropping some. Among 250,000 to 400,000 clones listed, 88% were seen once. Material: peripheral blood. All receptors derive from a woman aged 25 to 39 with COVID-19, enrolled during active disease.

The chain couples TRBV4-1 to TRBJ2-5; TRBD2 matches at 15 bases. The junction had 3 bases not matched to a gene; V was cut back by 3 bases and J by 1 base. The CDR3 contains 17 residues. Per germline, CDR1 MGHRA and CDR2 YSYEKL. The CDR3 loop is CASSHSGLAGGQETQYF. CDR3 DNA sequence: TGCGCCAGCAGCCACTCGGGACTAGCGGGGGGCCAAGAGACCCAGTACTTC.

J is TRBJ2-1 and V is TRBV19, with D perhaps matching TRBD2 (6 bases). Germline V gene data show CDR1 as LNHDA and CDR2 as SQIVND (reference sequence). V gave up 3 bases and J gave up 0 bases, with 12 bases separating them. CDR3 length equals 16 residues. The CDR3 region has the DNA TGTGCCAGTAGTATGGCGGGACTGCGCTCCTACAATGAGCAGTTCTTC. Protein: CASSMAGLRSYNEQFF.

This clone was counted a few times. The V gene is TRBV6-5, the J gene TRBJ1-1; 9 nucleotides line up with TRBD1. V was clipped by 3 bases and J by 3 bases; unmatched bases: 2. CDR3 size: 14 residues. Per the germline V gene, CDR1 is MNHEY and CDR2 is SVGAGI. CDR3 nucleotides: TGTGCCAGCAGTTATAGGGACAGGGACACTGAAGCTTTCTTT. Protein sequence: CASSYRDRDTEAFF.

The genes are TRBV6-2 or TRBV6-3 and TRBJ2-7; maybe TRBD1 (6 bases). From germline, CDR1 is MNHEY and CDR2 SVGEGT. This CDR3 comprises 13 residues. The V end was cut by 4 bases, the J end by 5 bases, with 12 bases between. DNA of the CDR3: TGTGCCAGCAGTTCCCAGGGGTTCGACGAGCAGTACTTC. Its translation: CASSSQGFDEQYF.

The chain combines TRBV4-2 with TRBJ1-6; 9 bases agree with TRBD1. V lost 3 bases to trimming and J lost 8 bases; unmatched junction nucleotides: 5. This CDR3 region has 15 residues. Germline CDR1 reads LGHNA; CDR2 reads YNFKEQ. The CDR3 spells CASSQARTGDSPLHF. The CDR3 DNA reads TGTGCCAGCAGCCAGGCCCGGACAGGGGATTCACCCCTCCACTTT.

In this sample, this clone turned up once. The DNA for the CDR3 is TGTGCCAGCAGCCAGTGGGACAGGGGCGGCACAGATACGCAGTATTTT. Translated, it gives CASSQWDRGGTDTQYF. The chain recombines TRBV5-5 with TRBJ2-3; 10 bases match TRBD1. V lost 4 bases, J lost 1 base, and 6 bases stayed unmatched. CDR1 and CDR2 (germline): SGHKS, YYEKEE (reference sequence). The CDR3 has 16 residues.

The V and J genes are TRBV6-5 and TRBJ1-5, with 10 bases lining up with TRBD1. This CDR3 comprises 15 residues. V shed 5 bases, J shed 5 bases, and the junction held 6 bases outside the gene matches. Germline V gives CDR1 MNHEY, CDR2 SVGAGI. The DNA of the CDR3 is TGTGCCAGCAGTCGAGAGGGACAGGGGTATCAGCCCCAGCATTTT. Translated, it gives CASSREGQGYQPQHF.

This chain joins TRBV28 and TRBJ2-3; 11 bases map to TRBD1. This CDR3 is built from 15 residues. V was clipped by 6 bases and J by 5 bases; unmatched bases: 7. The germline V gene has CDR1 MDHEN and CDR2 SYDVKM. CDR3 sequence reads: CASRGGTGGRDTQYF. CDR3 sequence (DNA): TGTGCCAGCAGGGGAGGGACAGGGGGAAGAGATACGCAGTATTTT.

This clone has a handful of counts. Other DNA sequences in the sample encode the same CDR3. The V call is TRBV11-2, the J call TRBJ1-1; 9 bases agree with TRBD1. Trimming cost V 3 bases and J 4 bases; bases outside gene matches: 3. Germline loops: CDR1 SGHAT, CDR2 FQNNGV. There are 14 residues in the CDR3. The CDR3, as DNA: TGTGCCAGCAGCTTGGACAGGGGAACCACTGAAGCTTTCTTT. Translating it yields CASSLDRGTTEAFF.

The V gene is TRBV5-4, the J gene TRBJ1-5; possibly TRBD1 for D (6 bases). Deletions cut 4 bases from V and 0 bases from J, with 20 bases between. Germline V gene lookup returns CDR1 SGHNT and CDR2 YYREEE (reference sequence). The CDR3 is made up of 18 amino acids. As DNA, the CDR3 is TGTGCCAGCAGCCCTAGATACCAGAGGGGGAGTAGCAATCAGCCCCAGCATTTT. Amino acid sequence: CASSPRYQRGSSNQPQHF.

The chain is built from TRBV4-3 and TRBJ1-3, with D possibly TRBD1 on 6 matching bases. V shed 0 bases and J shed 2 bases, with 8 bases lying between them. This CDR3 is 15 amino acids long. Germline V gene data show CDR1 as LGHNA and CDR2 as YSLEER. CDR3 region: CASSQEQGTGNTIYF. The CDR3 DNA is TGCGCCAGCAGCCAAGAACAGGGTACTGGAAACACCATATATTTT.

This sequence joins TRBV5-6 and TRBJ1-4; D is uncertain. The V and J ends lost 4 bases and 7 bases respectively, with 11 bases between them. Germline V gene sequence: CDR1 SGHDT, CDR2 YYEEEE. The CDR3 runs to 13 residues. CDR3 region: CASSIPTSEKLFF. The DNA of the CDR3 is TGTGCCAGCAGCATCCCCACGAGTGAAAAACTGTTTTTT.

V is TRBV7-6 and J is TRBJ1-2; D is undetermined. CDR3 length: 11 amino acids. Germline-derived CDR1 and CDR2 are SGHVS and FNYEAQ. The ends were cut back, 3 bases at V and 8 bases at J, with 7 bases in the middle. CDR3 sequence reads: CASSLGQGYTF. The CDR3, as DNA: TGTGCCAGCAGCTTGGGCCAAGGCTACACCTTC.

This sequence joins TRBV10-3 and TRBJ2-3; a possible D gene is TRBD2 (6 bases). The germline gives CDR1 ENHRY, CDR2 SYGVKD. Between the trimmed V and J ends, which lost 3 bases and 7 bases, there was a span of 14 bases. The CDR3 runs to 14 residues. This chain's CDR3 is CAISDRGTRHTQYF. The CDR3, as DNA: TGTGCCATCAGTGATCGCGGGACTCGGCATACGCAGTATTTT.

The chain joins TRBV25-1 to TRBJ1-1; TRBD1 aligns across 12 bases. V lost 4 bases and J lost 5; bases outside the gene matches: 5. There are 15 residues in the CDR3. Germline V gives CDR1 MGHDK, CDR2 SYGVNS. CDR3 in amino acids: CASSAPGQGATEAFF. Here the CDR3 DNA reads TGTGCCAGCAGTGCTCCGGGACAGGGGGCAACTGAAGCTTTCTTT.

This sequence joins TRBV5-1 and TRBJ2-1; 7 bases are shared with TRBD2. CDR3 length: 15 amino acids. Germline V gene sequence: CDR1 SGHRS, CDR2 YFSETQ. The trim removed 4 bases at V and 0 bases at J, leaving 4 bases unmatched. The DNA for the CDR3 is TGCGCCAGCAGCCCAACGGGGGGCTCCTACAATGAGCAGTTCTTC. Protein: CASSPTGGSYNEQFF.

This chain links TRBV11-1 with TRBJ1-1, with 8 bases matching TRBD1. This CDR3 is 14 amino acids long. The ends lost 5 bases at V and 0 bases at J; junction bases unmatched: 2. Germline CDR1 is SGHAT and CDR2 is FQDESV (reference sequence). CDR3 in DNA: TGTGCCAGCAGCCCGGGACAGGTGAACACTGAAGCTTTCTTT. Translating gives CASSPGQVNTEAFF.

The J gene is TRBJ2-1, the V gene TRBV7-2, with TRBD1 matching over 8 bases. Germline V lookup: CDR1 SGHTA, CDR2 FQGNSA. This CDR3 comprises 12 residues. The junction had 1 base not matched to a gene; V was cut back by 4 bases and J by 8 bases. CDR3: CASSSGGYEQFF. CDR3 sequence (DNA): TGTGCCAGCAGCTCAGGGGGCTATGAGCAGTTCTTC. Filled out from reference TRBV7-2 and TRBJ2-1, the complete variable domain reads GAGVSQSPSNKVTEKGKDVELRCDPISGHTALYWYRQSLGQGLEFLIYFQGNSAPDKSGLPSDRFSAERTGGSVSTLTIQRTQQEDSAVYLCASSSGGYEQFFGPGTRLTVL.

CDR3 sequence reads: CASRPQGAGAPLHF. The CDR3 DNA reads as TGTGCCAGCAGACCACAGGGGGCGGGTGCACCCCTCCACTTT. This chain joins TRBV28 and TRBJ1-6; 9 bases are shared with TRBD1. Germline CDR1 and CDR2: MDHEN and SYDVKM. V trimming: 6 bases; J trimming: 11 bases; junction bases outside the gene matches: 8. CDR3 length equals 14 residues.

The chain is built from TRBV6-4 and TRBJ2-2; no clear D. In germline, CDR1 is MRHNA, CDR2 SNTAGT. CDR3 length: 13 amino acids. Trimming cost V 3 bases and J 4 bases, with 6 bases left between them. CDR3 DNA sequence: TGTGCCAGCAGTGAGGCAAGCACCGGGGAGCTGTTTTTT. This codes for CASSEASTGELFF.

This chain joins TRBV28 and TRBJ1-3, with D perhaps TRBD1 (6 bases). The V end lost 3 bases, the J end lost 9 bases, and 9 bases lay between the germline ends. The CDR3 sequence is 12 residues long. The germline gives CDR1 MDHEN, CDR2 SYDVKM. CDR3 region: CASSFGQTTIYF. CDR3 DNA: TGTGCCAGCAGTTTCGGACAGACCACCATATATTTT.

The chain uses TRBV7-9 and TRBJ2-1; a possible D gene is TRBD2 (5 bases). The germline gives CDR1 SEHNR, CDR2 FQNEAQ (reference sequence). V lost 2 bases and J lost 0, with 8 bases in between. The CDR3 contains 15 residues. In nucleotides, the CDR3 is TGTGCCAGCAGCTTACCGGGGAGCTCCTACAATGAGCAGTTCTTC. This translates into CASSLPGSSYNEQFF.

The chain has TRBV11-3 and TRBJ2-3; D remains ambiguous. V was shortened by 5 bases and J by 5 bases, with 23 bases between the two germline ends. This CDR3 has 17 amino acids. CDR1 and CDR2 from the germline V gene are SGHNT and YENEEA. In nucleotides, the CDR3 is TGTGCCAGCAGCGCGCGAGACAAAAGTGGGCTGGGAGATACGCAGTATTTT. Amino acid sequence: CASSARDKSGLGDTQYF.

The V gene is TRBV2, the J gene TRBJ2-1, with D maybe TRBD1 (7 bases). Trimming pared 1 base from V and 9 bases from J, leaving 19 bases between. CDR1 and CDR2 (germline): SNHLY, FYNNEI. The CDR3 consists of 16 residues. DNA for the CDR3: TGTGCCAGCAGTGAAGAAGGAGGGGGCGGTCGTGGTGAGCAGTTCTTC. Protein product: CASSEEGGGGRGEQFF.

This rearrangement joins TRBV21-1 to TRBJ2-5; the tabulated D call, TRBD2, remains unverified against the DNA. TRBV21-1 is deemed a pseudogene. The CDR3 spans 15 residues. The CDR3: CASSKETSGGQTQYF. CDR3 bases: TGTGCCAGCAGCAAGGAGACTAGCGGGGGACAGACCCAGTACTTC.

CDR3 sequence: CASSPDWNTEAFF. In DNA form, the CDR3 reads TGTGCCAGCAGCCCTGACTGGAACACTGAAGCTTTCTTT. The gene calls are TRBV3-1 (or the pseudogene TRBV3-2) and TRBJ1-1; D is ambiguous. CDR3 length: 13 residues. V lost 4 bases to trimming and J lost 1 base, with 7 bases between them. The germline V gene has CDR1 LGHDT and CDR2 YNNKEL (reference sequence).

This chain uses TRBV28 with TRBJ1-1; D remains unclear. V gave up 3 bases and J gave up 8 bases, with 16 bases separating them. Per the germline V gene, CDR1 is MDHEN and CDR2 is SYDVKM. The CDR3 runs to 14 residues. CDR3 nucleotides: TGTGCCAGCAGTTTTTCCCAGATGGGCGCCGAAGCTTTCTTT. Protein product: CASSFSQMGAEAFF.